What follows is one TCR beta chain and its context. The sample belongs to a study of blood T cell repertoires in COVID-19. CDR1 is LGHNA, CDR2 YSLEER, per germline. The CDR3 has 18 residues. V was pared by 0 bases and J by 7 bases, with 21 bases between. Here immunoSEQ multiplex PCR was the method, and the copy in TCRdb shows in-frame clones only, minus some. This repertoire shows tens of thousands of clones, roughly 78% found once; its top ten account for 32%. The TCR originated in a human donor in a cohort sampled during active COVID-19. Source material: peripheral blood. The V gene is TRBV4-3, the J gene TRBJ1-4; D might be TRBD1 (5 bases). The CDR3 sequence is CASSQDRGDWPMGEKLFF. The DNA of the CDR3 is TGCGCCAGCAGCCAAGATAGAGGGGACTGGCCCATGGGTGAAAAACTGTTTTTT.